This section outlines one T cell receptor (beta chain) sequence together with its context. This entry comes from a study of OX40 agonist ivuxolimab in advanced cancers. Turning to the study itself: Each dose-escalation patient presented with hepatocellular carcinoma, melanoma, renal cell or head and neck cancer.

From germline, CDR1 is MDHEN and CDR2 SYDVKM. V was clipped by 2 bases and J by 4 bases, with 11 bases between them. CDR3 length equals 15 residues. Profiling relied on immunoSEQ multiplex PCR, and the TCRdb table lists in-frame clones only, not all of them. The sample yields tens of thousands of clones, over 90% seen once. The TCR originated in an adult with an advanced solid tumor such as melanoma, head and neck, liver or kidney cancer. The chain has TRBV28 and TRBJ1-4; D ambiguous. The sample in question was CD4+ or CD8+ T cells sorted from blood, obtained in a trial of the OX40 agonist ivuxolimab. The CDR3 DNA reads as TGTGCCAGCAGTTTAGTGGGGTCGGGTAATGAAAAACTGTTTTTT. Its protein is CASSLVGSGNEKLFF.